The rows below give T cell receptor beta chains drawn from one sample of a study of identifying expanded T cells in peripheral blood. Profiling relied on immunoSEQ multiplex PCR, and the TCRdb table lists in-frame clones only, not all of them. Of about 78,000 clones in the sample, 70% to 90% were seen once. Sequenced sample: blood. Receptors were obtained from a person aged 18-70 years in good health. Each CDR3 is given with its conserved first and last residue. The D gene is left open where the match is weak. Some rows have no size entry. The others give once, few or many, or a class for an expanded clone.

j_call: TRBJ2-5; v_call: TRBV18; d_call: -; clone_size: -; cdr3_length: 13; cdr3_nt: TGTGCCAGCTCACCAGGCGGGGCAGAGACCCAGTACTTC; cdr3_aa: CASSPGGAETQYF
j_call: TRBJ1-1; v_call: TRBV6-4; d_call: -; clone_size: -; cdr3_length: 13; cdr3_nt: TGTGCCAGCAGTGTTATGGAGAACACTGAAGCTTTCTTT; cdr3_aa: CASSVMENTEAFF
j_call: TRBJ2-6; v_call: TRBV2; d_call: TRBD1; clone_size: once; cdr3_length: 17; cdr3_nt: TGTGCCAGCAGTGCGGGACAGGGAAACTCTGGGGCCAACGTCCTGACTTTC; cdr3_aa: CASSAGQGNSGANVLTF
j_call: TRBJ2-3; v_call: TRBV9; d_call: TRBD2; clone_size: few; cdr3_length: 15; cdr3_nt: TGTGCCAGCAGCGGTAGCGGGACTAGCACAGATACGCAGTATTTT; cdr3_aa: CASSGSGTSTDTQYF
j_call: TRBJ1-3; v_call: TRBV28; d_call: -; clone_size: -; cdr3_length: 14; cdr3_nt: TGTGCCAGCACCCCGCCAGAGGCTTTGGACACCATATATTTT; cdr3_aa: CASTPPEALDTIYF
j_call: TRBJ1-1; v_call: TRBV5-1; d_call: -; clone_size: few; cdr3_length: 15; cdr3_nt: TGCGCCAGCACACCATCGGACCCAACCCCCTTTGAAGCTTTCTTT; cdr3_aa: CASTPSDPTPFEAFF
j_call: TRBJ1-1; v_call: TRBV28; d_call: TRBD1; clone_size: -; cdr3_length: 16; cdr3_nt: TGTGCCAGCACATTCGGGGACAGGGGGATGAACACTGAAGCTTTCTTT; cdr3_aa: CASTFGDRGMNTEAFF
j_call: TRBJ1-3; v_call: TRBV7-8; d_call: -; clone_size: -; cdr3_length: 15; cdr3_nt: TGTGCCAGCAGCCTAACCCACGGGGACGGAAACACCATATATTTT; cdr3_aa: CASSLTHGDGNTIYF
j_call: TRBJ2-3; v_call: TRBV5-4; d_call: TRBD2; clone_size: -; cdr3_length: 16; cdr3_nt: TGTGCCAGCAGCTTGAGTAGCAGCGGGAGTCAGAATACGCAGTATTTT; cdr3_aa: CASSLSSSGSQNTQYF
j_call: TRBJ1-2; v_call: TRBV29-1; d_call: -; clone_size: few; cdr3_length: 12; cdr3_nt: TGCAGCGTTGAGGCAGCATCCTATGGCTACACCTTC; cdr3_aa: CSVEAASYGYTF
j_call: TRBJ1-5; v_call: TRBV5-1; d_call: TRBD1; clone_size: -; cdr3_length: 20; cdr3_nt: TGCGCCAGCAGCCCAGGGACAGGGGGCTACACAACTAATAGCAATCAGCCCCAGCATTTT; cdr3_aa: CASSPGTGGYTTNSNQPQHF
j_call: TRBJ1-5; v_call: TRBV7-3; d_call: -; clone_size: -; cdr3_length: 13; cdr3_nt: TGTGCCAGCAGCTTAGTTAGCAATCAGCCCCAGCATTTT; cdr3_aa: CASSLVSNQPQHF
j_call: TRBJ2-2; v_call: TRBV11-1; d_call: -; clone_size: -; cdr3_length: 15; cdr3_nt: TGTGCCAGCAGCTTATGGGACACGAACACCGGGGAGCTGTTTTTT; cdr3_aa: CASSLWDTNTGELFF
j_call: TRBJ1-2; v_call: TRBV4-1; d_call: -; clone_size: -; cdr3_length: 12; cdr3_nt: TGCGCCAGCAGCCAAGGTGGGTCGGGCTACACCTTC; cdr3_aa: CASSQGGSGYTF
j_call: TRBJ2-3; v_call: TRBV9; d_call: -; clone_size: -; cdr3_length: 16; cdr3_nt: TGTGCCAGCAGCGTAGGGGGCGGGATTAGCACAGATACGCAGTATTTT; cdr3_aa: CASSVGGGISTDTQYF
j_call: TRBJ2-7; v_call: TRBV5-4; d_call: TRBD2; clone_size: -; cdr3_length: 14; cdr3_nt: TGTGCCAGCAGCTCCCGACTAGCGGTCGCCGAGCAGTACTTC; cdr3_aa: CASSSRLAVAEQYF
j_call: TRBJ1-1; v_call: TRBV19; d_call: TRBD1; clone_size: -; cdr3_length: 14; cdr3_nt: TGTGCCAGTAGTCAGACAGGGTCTAACACTGAAGCTTTCTTT; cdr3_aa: CASSQTGSNTEAFF
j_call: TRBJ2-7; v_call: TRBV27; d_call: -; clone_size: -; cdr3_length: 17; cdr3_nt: TGTGCCAGCAGTTTATCGGGGTCGATTTGGGGTAGCTACGAGCAGTACTTC; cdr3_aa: CASSLSGSIWGSYEQYF
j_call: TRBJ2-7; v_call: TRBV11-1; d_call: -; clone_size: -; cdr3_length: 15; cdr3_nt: TGTGCCAGCAGCTTAGTGTCCAGGACTCCCTACGAGCAGTACTTC; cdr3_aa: CASSLVSRTPYEQYF
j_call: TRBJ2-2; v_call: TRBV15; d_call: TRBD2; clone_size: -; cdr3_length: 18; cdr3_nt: TGTGCCACCAGCACCAGAAGCCTAGGGACTAGCGGGGGCGGGGAGCTGTTTTTT; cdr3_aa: CATSTRSLGTSGGGELFF
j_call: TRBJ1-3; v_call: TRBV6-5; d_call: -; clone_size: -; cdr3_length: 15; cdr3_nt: TGTGCCAGCAGTTACGGGGGACATTCTGGAAACACCATATATTTT; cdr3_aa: CASSYGGHSGNTIYF
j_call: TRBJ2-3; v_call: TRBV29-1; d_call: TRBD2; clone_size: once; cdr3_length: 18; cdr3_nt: TGCACCATCCGTCTGTGGACTAGCGGGAAAGTCCCCACAGATACGCAGTATTTT; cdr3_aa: CTIRLWTSGKVPTDTQYF
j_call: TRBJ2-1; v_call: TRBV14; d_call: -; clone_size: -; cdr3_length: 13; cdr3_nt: TGTGCCAGCAGCCAAGGGTCCTACAATGAGCAGTTCTTC; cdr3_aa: CASSQGSYNEQFF
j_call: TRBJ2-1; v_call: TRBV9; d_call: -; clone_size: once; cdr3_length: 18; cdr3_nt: TGTGCCAGCAGCGTCAGGGACCTTTCAACCCCCACCTACAATGAGCAGTTCTTC; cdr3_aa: CASSVRDLSTPTYNEQFF
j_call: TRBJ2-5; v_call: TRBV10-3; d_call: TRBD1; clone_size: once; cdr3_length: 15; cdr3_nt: TGTGCCATCAGTGAGTCTCGGACAGGGACGGAGACCCAGTACTTC; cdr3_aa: CAISESRTGTETQYF
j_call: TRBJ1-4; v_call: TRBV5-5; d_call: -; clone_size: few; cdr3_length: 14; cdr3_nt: TGTGCCAGCAGCTCGACCGGGACTAATGAAAAACTGTTTTTT; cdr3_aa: CASSSTGTNEKLFF